A selection of T cell receptor beta chains follows, all from one sample in a study of T-cell memory formation after mild COVID-19. MiXCR, run by TCRdb on the 5' RACE reads, gives a single entry per CDR3 protein. Of under 300,000 distinct CDR3 sequences in the sample, around 15% are singletons; the top ten hold over 20%. Sequencing was done on a sample of PBMCs or a T cell subset sorted from them (not recorded which). These receptors were obtained from a man between 18 and 35 years old who had mild COVID-19 (a few samples of this study predate the infection). Cell type and time point are not known. CDR3s include the opening cysteine and the closing phenylalanine or tryptophan. A D gene is named only where the DNA matches it firmly. Some rows have no size entry. The others give once, few or many, or a class for an expanded clone.

v_gene	d_gene	abundance	j_gene	CDR3aa	CDR3nt
TRBV3-1	TRBD1	few	TRBJ1-2	CASRDRGRRGYTF	TGTGCCAGCCGCGACAGGGGGCGTCGAGGCTACACCTTC
TRBV6-2/TRBV6-3	NA	NA	TRBJ1-5	CASSYSQYGAWLGQPQHF	TGTGCCAGCAGTTACTCGCAATACGGGGCCTGGCTCGGGCAGCCCCAGCATTTT
TRBV28	NA	few	TRBJ1-5	CASSFVYSHQPQHF	TGTGCCAGCAGTTTTGTGTACTCCCATCAGCCCCAGCATTTT
TRBV4-1	TRBD2	many	TRBJ2-1	CASSPERGGLYEQFF	TGCGCCAGCAGCCCCGAGCGGGGGGGCCTCTATGAGCAGTTCTTC
TRBV7-2	NA	NA	TRBJ2-2	CASSPDSGRTGELFF	TGTGCCAGCAGCCCAGACAGTGGGCGCACCGGGGAGCTGTTTTTT
TRBV7-2	TRBD1	few	TRBJ2-5	CASSGTGVETQYF	TGTGCCAGCAGCGGGACAGGGGTGGAGACCCAGTACTTC
TRBV7-9	NA	NA	TRBJ2-3	CASSLTSGAITDTQYF	TGTGCCAGCAGTCTAACGTCAGGGGCCATCACAGATACGCAGTATTTT
TRBV20-1	TRBD1	few	TRBJ2-2	CSARAPLGQRNSGTGELFF	TGCAGTGCTAGAGCCCCCCTGGGACAGCGGAATTCGGGCACCGGGGAGCTGTTTTTT
TRBV6-5	TRBD1	many	TRBJ1-1	CASSYGTGGGTEAFF	TGTGCCAGCAGTTACGGGACAGGGGGCGGCACTGAAGCTTTCTTT
TRBV5-1	NA	few	TRBJ2-3	CASSLNYRPTDTQYF	TGCGCCAGCAGCTTGAACTACCGCCCCACAGATACGCAGTATTTT
TRBV20-1	TRBD1	NA	TRBJ2-5	CSAWDSNQETQYF	TGCAGTGCTTGGGACAGTAACCAAGAGACCCAGTACTTC
TRBV2	NA	few	TRBJ2-7	CASTARDPYEQYF	TGTGCCAGCACGGCCAGGGACCCATACGAGCAGTACTTC
TRBV20-1	NA	NA	TRBJ2-3	CSARPRRLARPDTQYF	TGCAGTGCTAGACCTCGGCGGCTAGCGAGGCCAGATACGCAGTATTTT
TRBV7-2	NA	many	TRBJ1-3	CASSLDTGSGNTIYF	TGTGCCAGCAGCTTAGATACAGGCTCTGGAAACACCATATATTTT
TRBV4-1	NA	many	TRBJ1-4	CASSQAGGGEKLFF	TGCGCCAGCAGCCAAGCTGGGGGCGGTGAAAAACTGTTTTTT
TRBV5-1	TRBD1	NA	TRBJ2-5	CASSFLPGDRETQYF	TGCGCCAGCAGCTTTCTGCCGGGGGACAGGGAGACCCAGTACTTC
TRBV7-2	TRBD2	NA	TRBJ2-5	CASSVILAGDKTQYF	TGTGCCAGCAGCGTCATCCTAGCGGGGGATAAGACCCAGTACTTC
TRBV7-2	TRBD1	NA	TRBJ2-5	CASSFRLQGRGQYF	TGTGCCAGCAGCTTTCGGCTACAGGGGCGAGGCCAGTACTTC
TRBV4-2	TRBD1	NA	TRBJ1-2	CASSQESTGTEGYTF	TGTGCCAGCAGCCAAGAATCTACCGGGACAGAAGGCTACACCTTC
TRBV12-3/TRBV12-4	TRBD2	few	TRBJ2-1	CASSRSGGWGEQFF	TGTGCCAGCAGCCGTAGCGGGGGATGGGGTGAGCAGTTCTTC
TRBV4-2	NA	NA	TRBJ2-1	CASSLTSGKSYNEQFF	TGTGCCAGCAGCCTAACTTCAGGGAAATCCTACAATGAGCAGTTCTTC
TRBV4-1	NA	NA	TRBJ2-3	CASSREGVPPDTQYF	TGCGCCAGCAGCCGGGAAGGGGTCCCTCCAGATACGCAGTATTTT
TRBV28	TRBD1	NA	TRBJ2-2	CASESLRRDRVYTGELFF	TGTGCCAGCGAGTCCCTAAGGCGGGACAGGGTTTACACCGGGGAGCTGTTTTTT
TRBV7-2	NA	NA	TRBJ2-1	CASSLKSIRGSYNEQFF	TGTGCCAGCAGCCTCAAATCCATACGGGGGTCCTACAATGAGCAGTTCTTC
TRBV12-3/TRBV12-4	TRBD2	few	TRBJ2-5	CASSSQRGGVETQYF	TGTGCCAGCAGTTCTCAGCGGGGGGGCGTTGAGACCCAGTACTTC
TRBV4-3	TRBD2	NA	TRBJ2-5	CASSQDLNSGGSFAETQYF	TGCGCCAGCAGCCAAGATCTAAATAGCGGGGGGAGTTTCGCAGAGACCCAGTACTTC
TRBV7-9	TRBD2	NA	TRBJ2-5	CASSPEGLAFQETQYF	TGTGCCAGCAGCCCAGAGGGACTAGCGTTCCAAGAGACCCAGTACTTC
TRBV28	NA	few	TRBJ1-6	CASGPGRVDSPLHF	TGTGCCAGCGGGCCGGGACGAGTTGATTCACCCCTCCACTTT
TRBV7-9	NA	NA	TRBJ1-6	CASSLGVPGSPLHF	TGTGCCAGCAGCCTGGGAGTCCCCGGTTCACCCCTCCACTTT
TRBV3-1	NA	few	TRBJ1-1	CASSQDNVATGEAFF	TGTGCCAGCAGCCAAGATAATGTGGCTACAGGGGAAGCTTTCTTT
TRBV5-6	TRBD1	NA	TRBJ1-1	CASSFGTGNTEAFF	TGTGCCAGCAGCTTCGGGACAGGAAACACTGAAGCTTTCTTT
TRBV7-3	NA	few	TRBJ2-1	CASSSTPSGPYRKEQFF	TGTGCCAGCAGCTCCACCCCCTCGGGCCCATACCGAAAGGAGCAGTTCTTC
TRBV5-1	TRBD1	NA	TRBJ2-5	CASSLAGQQQETQYF	TGCGCCAGCAGCTTGGCGGGACAGCAACAAGAGACCCAGTACTTC
TRBV5-1	NA	NA	TRBJ1-4	CASSLGSGEKLFF	TGCGCCAGCAGCTTGGGAAGCGGAGAAAAACTGTTTTTT
TRBV5-1	NA	few	TRBJ2-1	CASSLGHNNEQFF	TGCGCCAGCAGCTTGGGACACAACAATGAGCAGTTCTTC
TRBV28	TRBD1	few	TRBJ1-2	CATEGQTAYTF	TGTGCCACCGAGGGACAGACCGCCTACACCTTC
TRBV5-1	NA	NA	TRBJ1-2	CASSLTGQPLYGYTF	TGCGCCAGCAGCTTGACCGGTCAACCCCTCTATGGCTACACCTTC
TRBV4-3	NA	few	TRBJ1-2	CASSQDREPYGYTF	TGCGCCAGCAGCCAGGATCGGGAGCCTTATGGCTACACCTTC
TRBV29-1	NA	NA	TRBJ2-3	CSVEPYTDTQYF	TGCAGCGTTGAACCCTACACAGATACGCAGTATTTT
TRBV7-8	TRBD1	NA	TRBJ2-4	CASSHPVRRGGPAKNIQYF	TGTGCCAGCAGCCATCCGGTCCGTCGAGGGGGCCCGGCCAAAAACATTCAGTACTTC
TRBV5-1	TRBD1	NA	TRBJ2-3	CASSSFQGAGTDTQYF	TGCGCCAGCAGCTCATTTCAGGGGGCAGGCACAGATACGCAGTATTTT
TRBV7-9	NA	few	TRBJ2-1	CASSFGSNSIYNEQFF	TGTGCCAGCAGCTTCGGTAGTAACTCTATCTACAATGAGCAGTTCTTC
TRBV10-2	TRBD1	few	TRBJ1-2	CASSGDRYGYTF	TGCGCCAGCAGTGGGGACAGATATGGCTACACCTTC
TRBV4-2	NA	NA	TRBJ1-3	CASSQGHRNTIYF	TGTGCCAGCAGCCAGGGACATCGAAACACCATATATTTT
TRBV6-5	NA	NA	TRBJ2-5	CASSYYAVEETQYF	TGTGCCAGCAGTTACTACGCGGTCGAAGAGACCCAGTACTTC
TRBV12-3/TRBV12-4	TRBD1	NA	TRBJ2-2	CASRGRTGGAGELFF	TGTGCCAGCAGGGGACGGACAGGGGGAGCCGGGGAGCTGTTTTTT
TRBV20-1	NA	NA	TRBJ2-7	CSAPPSQGYEQYF	TGCAGTGCGCCCCCTTCCCAGGGCTACGAGCAGTACTTC